This T cell receptor beta chain emerged from a study of cytomegalovirus exposure and HLA in healthy donors (dated by TCRdb to about 2017). With respect to the entire study: According to an earlier analysis of several hundred of the donors, 200 million or so T cells yielded 117 million unique TCR beta sequences and 276 Gb of sequence data. Donor age, sex, ethnicity and CMV serostatus were compiled alongside the repertoire data. The number of donors typed differed by locus, with 629-630 for A, B, C, DRB1 and DQB1, 522 for DQA1, over 600 for DPA1, and 400 to 490 for DPB1. HLA typing included class I and class II loci at four-digit resolution. Rather than drawing on any new phenotypic data, the later analysis identified candidate immune exposures from TCR beta sequences and the way those sequences occurred across donors. Every discovery cohort repertoire had been produced on one sequencing platform. The study combined high-throughput TCR immunosequencing, statistical association of individual TCRs with disease status, and machine learning to predict cytomegalovirus infection status. Among the roughly 380 genotyped donors, more than 70% belonged to the genetic ancestry cluster associated with self-reported Caucasian donors. An early release covering more than 500 HLA-typed donors comprised about 310 gigabases of sequencing data and around 85 million unique TCR sequences. Along with the approximately 700-subject first cohort, a separate validation cohort of some 130 different subjects was used. Genome-wide SNP genotypes for about three fifths of the roughly 670 donors were used in a later genetic analysis, which treated that subset as a discovery cohort. The T cell repertoires of roughly 660 subjects were profiled by immunosequencing and related to cytomegalovirus serostatus. In an earlier analysis of 500 to 650 of the donors, high-throughput TCR beta sequencing was used to judge whether each TCR beta V gene segment behaved as functional or pseudogenic. Among 300 to 500 genotyped donors of the cohort, an average of about 220,000 unique TCR beta nucleotide sequences was sequenced per donor, of which about 20% were non-productive. The aim of the study was to test whether cataloging public T cell receptors could identify signatures of past pathogen exposure. In a later analysis, previously published TCR beta repertoires from 670 or so donors were re-analyzed and high-resolution HLA genotyping was added so that TCR occurrence patterns could be studied. Several DR-DQ haplotypes were treated as single units for association and clustering because of strong linkage in the cohort. The research as a whole found: Broadly in line with IMGT annotations, most TCR beta V segments showed up in productive rearrangements about 87% or about 30% of the time in an earlier analysis of around 550 of the donors. Over 15 rarely observed V segments, including chromosome 9 orphons, were excluded from the earlier analysis of approximately 500 of the donors because counts were too low. In a later analysis, the rate of TCR association differed among HLA loci, with DRB1 alleles having the most associated TCRs and HLA-C alleles having the fewest. Compared with the roughly 670-donor mean, donors in an Asian-associated ancestry cluster had fewer N-insertions in productive TCRs, according to a later genetic analysis. A few of the identified cytomegalovirus-associated TCR beta chains were confirmed in vitro to be specific for cytomegalovirus antigens. In a later analysis, most CMV-associated TCR beta chains were found to appear HLA-restricted, with HLA associations seemingly driven largely by CMV exposure. A further reported finding was that TCR beta sequences accurately predicted the HLA-A and HLA-B alleles for most subjects in the first cohort. When HLA alleles, especially DR and DQ, strongly co-occurred, attributing TCR associations to individual alleles was difficult. The only immune exposure information available for the cohort was CMV serostatus. A later analysis reported that several top co-occurrence clusters appeared linked to parvovirus B19, influenza, CMV and Epstein-Barr virus. Most TCR sequences were observed very rarely across donors, whereas some public TCRs were present in many individuals. In this cohort, only TCR beta chains were sequenced, and detectable features were limited by the absence of alpha or paired-chain data. A later analysis associated 15,000 to 20,000 TCR beta sequences with specific HLA alleles at a false discovery rate of 0.05. Compared with equally common non-associated chains, HLA-associated TCR beta chains in a later analysis were more clonally expanded and had lower generation probabilities. Because some donors lacked HLA typing at each locus, the association tests relied only on the typed subset. The classifier was reported to diagnose cytomegalovirus status with high specificity and sensitivity in both the original and validation cohorts. Correlated functional status among segregating V segments might be attributable to linkage disequilibrium, but an unknown experimental factor could not be ruled out. An association between a missense DCLRE1C variant and V-gene and J-gene trimming of TCR beta chains was found in a later genetic analysis and replicated in an independent cohort. A cluster of highly shared sequence variants was judged likely to represent a technical artifact of the sequencing pipeline. Presence/absence analyses assumed roughly uniform sequencing depth across donors, an assumption that may not hold. The study gave a list of roughly 150 TCR beta chains associated with cytomegalovirus. According to the authors, the approach could potentially be generalized to other disease states and immunological phenotypes.

Preparation of the library involved the immunoSEQ multiplex PCR assay. The multiplex PCR relied on a mix of 60 forward primers for TCR Vbeta segments and 13 reverse primers for TCR Jbeta segments. A multiplex PCR assay on genomic DNA amplified the CDR3 region of rearranged TCR beta genes. The amplified TCR beta libraries were sequenced on the Illumina HiSeq System as 87-base-pair reads. In the original analysis: A later analysis counted some 80 million unique TCR beta chains across the 550 to 800 repertoires, and about 10 million of these chains were shared by at least two donors. Raw reads were error-corrected and collapsed into unique sequences with a nearest-neighbor algorithm that merged closely related sequences to remove PCR and sequencing errors. V, D and J gene segments were assigned by aligning CDR3 sequences to IMGT reference sequences. For a sequence to be retained, at least a six-nucleotide match to both a V gene segment and a J gene segment was required. A rearrangement was called productive if the CDR3 had no stop codons and remained in frame with V and J, and every other rearrangement was called non-productive. CDR3 was defined according to IMGT convention as the region running from the second conserved V-encoded cysteine to the conserved J-encoded phenylalanine. The earlier analysis of more than 450 of the donors excluded sequences that lacked an unambiguous match to a single V gene segment. An earlier analysis of roughly 590 of the donors called V segments functional above 56.7% productive rearrangements and segregating when the between-donor standard deviation exceeded 5%. A statistical classification framework was built to diagnose cytomegalovirus status from the catalog of TCR beta chain sequences. V and J gene assignment, in a later analysis, came from comparing TCR nucleotide sequences with IMGT/GENE-DB human TR gene sequences. Using the TCRdist pipeline, a later analysis assigned CDR3 sequences along with most-parsimonious VDJ recombination scenarios. In a later analysis, each TCR beta chain was defined by its CDR3 amino acid sequence together with its V-gene family, and reads lacking a unique V-gene family were excluded. To address suspected cross-contamination and a sequencing artifact, a later analysis removed a few hundred highly shared, low-generation-probability nucleotide sequences. In a later analysis, a clonal expansion index was calculated for each public chain from normalized within-repertoire ranks of inferred template counts. A later analysis computed generation probabilities with a VDJ recombination model fitted to out-of-frame rearrangements, and checked the results against IGoR. Hypergeometric tests were used in a later analysis to score TCR-TCR, TCR-HLA and TCR-CMV co-occurrence, with a repertoire-size bias correction applied to the TCR pairs. To estimate false discovery rates, a later analysis permuted the HLA or CMV assignments 20 times. In a later analysis, co-occurring TCRs were grouped using DBSCAN, and TCRdist sequence similarity was added for clustering within HLA-allele-positive subsets. Co-occurrence clustering excluded repertoires with fewer than 30,000 or more than 120,000 public chains, plus five with anomalous nucleotide sharing. In TCRdb, the immuneACCESS table is reduced to in-frame sequences with V and J assigned. These tables do not hold every clone; where another copy was compared, an unresolved V gene accounts for under half, and the others remain unexplained. D and trimming were read from the DNA, whereas the V and J calls and clone size are those reported in that table. Counted in this sample were around 210,000 clones; more than 60% of them appeared once. The top ten constitute 1.7% of the sample.

In regard to this clone: Its antigen specificity is not known. Base-call qualities are not available, and no considerably larger clone is one nucleotide away.

In total, approximately 610 healthy bone marrow donors made up the cohort. All cohort members were sampled while nominally healthy, although unrecorded immune exposures were likely present. The donor tested CMV seronegative, placing the donor among the 352 seronegative members of the cohort. Every donor gave a peripheral blood sample, and the peripheral blood mononuclear cells from that sample were used for TCR beta sequencing. Genomic DNA was extracted from the blood cell samples with the Qiagen DNeasy Blood Extraction Kit. The TCR comes from a man over 45 in good health and CMV-seronegative. Source material: PBMCs.

DNA sequence: TGTGCCAGCAGCTTGACAGGGGTGGTGAATCAGCCCCAGCATTTT. Its protein product is CASSLTGVVNQPQHF. The sequence links TRBV28 to TRBJ1-5; TRBD1 lines up with 8 middle nucleotides. The germline V and J ends show losses of 6 bases and 4 bases respectively, and no gene match explains 8 bases of the junction. Per the germline V gene, MDHEN is the CDR1 and SYDVKM is the CDR2. The CDR3 sequence holds 15 residues, the cysteine and phenylalanine included. The entry retains the CDR3 DNA only, 45 bases that are in frame from base 1.